A selection of T cell receptor beta chains follows, all from one sample in a study of cytomegalovirus exposure and HLA in healthy donors. Repertoires were generated with immunoSEQ multiplex PCR, while TCRdb's copy carries only in-frame clones and drops some. The profile covers 300,000 to 350,000 clones, with around 90% appearing a single time and approximately 0.95% taken by the ten largest. Material: PBMCs. These TCRs come from a man aged 25 to 40 in good health and CMV-seronegative. The CDR3 runs from the conserved cysteine through the conserved F or W. A D gene is named only where the DNA matches it firmly. Clone size, where shown, is once, few, many, or a class for clones that have expanded.

v_gene: TRBV12-5
j_gene: TRBJ1-1
d_gene: TRBD1
abundance: -
CDR3aa: CASGLVGDSLFTEAFF
CDR3nt: TGTGCTAGTGGTTTGGTAGGGGACAGTCTGTTCACTGAAGCTTTCTTT

v_gene: TRBV30
j_gene: TRBJ1-2
d_gene: -
abundance: -
CDR3aa: CAWGEGFNYGYTF
CDR3nt: TGTGCCTGGGGGGAGGGATTTAACTATGGCTACACCTTC

v_gene: TRBV4-3
j_gene: TRBJ2-3
d_gene: -
abundance: -
CDR3aa: CASSQGVGGGPDTQYF
CDR3nt: TGCGCCAGCAGCCAAGGGGTTGGTGGCGGGCCAGATACGCAGTATTTT

v_gene: TRBV19
j_gene: TRBJ2-6
d_gene: TRBD1
abundance: -
CDR3aa: CASSEGQGLRGANVLTF
CDR3nt: TGTGCCAGTAGTGAGGGACAGGGTTTGCGGGGGGCCAACGTCCTGACTTTC

v_gene: TRBV15
j_gene: TRBJ2-1
d_gene: -
abundance: -
CDR3aa: CATSGRGGGGEGGYNEQFF
CDR3nt: TGTGCCACCAGCGGGAGGGGCGGCGGGGGCGAGGGAGGGTACAATGAGCAGTTCTTC

v_gene: TRBV2
j_gene: TRBJ1-6
d_gene: TRBD1
abundance: -
CDR3aa: CASSFRQGFNSPLHF
CDR3nt: TGTGCCAGCAGTTTTAGACAGGGTTTTAATTCACCCCTCCACTTT

v_gene: TRBV5-4
j_gene: TRBJ1-2
d_gene: -
abundance: -
CDR3aa: CASSLGQSYGYTF
CDR3nt: TGTGCCAGCAGCTTAGGACAGAGCTATGGCTACACCTTC

v_gene: TRBV6-5
j_gene: TRBJ2-2
d_gene: TRBD1
abundance: -
CDR3aa: CASSRDRGSGELFF
CDR3nt: TGTGCCAGCAGCCGGGACAGGGGATCCGGGGAGCTGTTTTTT

v_gene: TRBV5-4
j_gene: TRBJ2-1
d_gene: TRBD2
abundance: -
CDR3aa: CASSRGSGSPPYNEQFF
CDR3nt: TGTGCCAGCAGCCGAGGGAGCGGGAGTCCACCCTACAATGAGCAGTTCTTC

v_gene: TRBV25-1
j_gene: TRBJ1-4
d_gene: TRBD1
abundance: -
CDR3aa: CASSEWDRAVEKLFF
CDR3nt: TGTGCCAGCAGTGAGTGGGACAGGGCGGTCGAAAAACTGTTTTTT

v_gene: TRBV19
j_gene: TRBJ1-1
d_gene: -
abundance: -
CDR3aa: CASSPRDTEAFF
CDR3nt: TGTGCCAGTAGTCCCCGGGACACTGAAGCTTTCTTT

v_gene: TRBV7-6
j_gene: TRBJ2-3
d_gene: -
abundance: -
CDR3aa: CASSWGGGTDTQYF
CDR3nt: TGTGCCAGCAGCTGGGGTGGGGGGACAGATACGCAGTATTTT

v_gene: TRBV30
j_gene: TRBJ1-2
d_gene: TRBD1
abundance: -
CDR3aa: CAWSGDRGAYGYTF
CDR3nt: TGTGCCTGGAGTGGGGACAGGGGAGCCTATGGCTACACCTTC

v_gene: TRBV29-1
j_gene: TRBJ2-5
d_gene: TRBD1
abundance: -
CDR3aa: CSVALKTGVLETQYF
CDR3nt: TGCAGCGTAGCACTCAAGACAGGGGTTTTGGAGACCCAGTACTTC

v_gene: TRBV6-4
j_gene: TRBJ2-1
d_gene: TRBD2
abundance: -
CDR3aa: CASSDSGETSGEQFF
CDR3nt: TGTGCCAGCAGTGACTCAGGGGAAACTAGCGGTGAGCAGTTCTTC

v_gene: TRBV25-1
j_gene: TRBJ1-2
d_gene: -
abundance: -
CDR3aa: CASSDTNLYGYTF
CDR3nt: TGTGCCAGCAGTGATACAAATCTCTATGGCTACACCTTC

v_gene: TRBV14
j_gene: TRBJ2-5
d_gene: TRBD2
abundance: -
CDR3aa: CASSQDPSGQETQYF
CDR3nt: TGTGCCAGCAGCCAAGACCCTAGCGGGCAAGAGACCCAGTACTTC

v_gene: TRBV27
j_gene: TRBJ2-7
d_gene: -
abundance: -
CDR3aa: CASSPHAGAAYEQYF
CDR3nt: TGTGCCAGCAGTCCCCACGCAGGGGCAGCGTACGAGCAGTACTTC

v_gene: TRBV19
j_gene: TRBJ1-1
d_gene: TRBD1
abundance: -
CDR3aa: CASSGQGNFEAFF
CDR3nt: TGTGCCAGTTCGGGACAGGGGAATTTTGAAGCTTTCTTT

v_gene: TRBV7-2
j_gene: TRBJ2-2
d_gene: TRBD1
abundance: -
CDR3aa: CASSSRQGATGELFF
CDR3nt: TGTGCCAGCAGCTCCCGACAGGGGGCGACCGGGGAGCTGTTTTTT

v_gene: TRBV2
j_gene: TRBJ2-2
d_gene: TRBD1
abundance: once
CDR3aa: CASNPTGVAGELFF
CDR3nt: TGTGCCAGCAACCCGACAGGGGTGGCCGGGGAGCTGTTTTTT

v_gene: TRBV7-9
j_gene: TRBJ2-5
d_gene: -
abundance: -
CDR3aa: CASSLPDRMPQETQYF
CDR3nt: TGTGCCAGCAGCTTACCCGACAGGATGCCGCAAGAGACCCAGTACTTC

v_gene: TRBV7-2
j_gene: TRBJ2-7
d_gene: -
abundance: -
CDR3aa: CASSWGGTEIYEQYF
CDR3nt: TGTGCCAGCAGCTGGGGCGGGACAGAGATCTACGAGCAGTACTTC

v_gene: TRBV10-2
j_gene: TRBJ1-6
d_gene: TRBD1
abundance: -
CDR3aa: CASSDRGLDNSPLHF
CDR3nt: TGCGCCAGCAGTGACAGGGGGCTCGATAATTCACCCCTCCACTTT

v_gene: TRBV2
j_gene: TRBJ1-6
d_gene: TRBD1
abundance: -
CDR3aa: CAIGQGSRSPLHF
CDR3nt: TGTGCCATTGGACAGGGGAGTCGTTCACCCCTCCACTTT

v_gene: TRBV19
j_gene: TRBJ1-4
d_gene: -
abundance: -
CDR3aa: CASSTTATNEKLFF
CDR3nt: TGTGCCAGTAGCACGACTGCAACTAATGAAAAACTGTTTTTT

v_gene: TRBV5-1
j_gene: TRBJ1-4
d_gene: TRBD1
abundance: -
CDR3aa: CASSLAAGGTTNEKLFF
CDR3nt: TGCGCCAGCAGCTTGGCTGCAGGGGGGACAACTAATGAAAAACTGTTTTTT

v_gene: TRBV6-5
j_gene: TRBJ1-2
d_gene: TRBD1
abundance: -
CDR3aa: CASSYTDRAYYGYTF
CDR3nt: TGTGCCAGCAGTTACACAGACAGGGCTTACTATGGCTACACCTTC

v_gene: TRBV4-2
j_gene: TRBJ1-2
d_gene: -
abundance: once
CDR3aa: CASSQEGQVSINYGYTF
CDR3nt: TGTGCCAGCAGCCAAGAGGGACAAGTCTCCATTAACTATGGCTACACCTTC

v_gene: TRBV7-9
j_gene: TRBJ1-2
d_gene: TRBD1
abundance: -
CDR3aa: CASSFSTGDSYGYTF
CDR3nt: TGTGCCAGCAGCTTCTCAACAGGGGATAGCTATGGCTACACCTTC

v_gene: TRBV27
j_gene: TRBJ1-5
d_gene: TRBD1
abundance: -
CDR3aa: CASSLSGGGQPQHF
CDR3nt: TGTGCCAGCAGTTTATCAGGGGGCGGACAGCCCCAGCATTTT

v_gene: TRBV11-2
j_gene: TRBJ2-7
d_gene: TRBD1
abundance: -
CDR3aa: CASSWSGTGTYEQYF
CDR3nt: TGTGCCAGCAGCTGGAGCGGGACAGGGACCTACGAGCAGTACTTC

v_gene: TRBV2
j_gene: TRBJ2-1
d_gene: TRBD1
abundance: -
CDR3aa: CARDRGRRYNEQFF
CDR3nt: TGTGCCAGGGACAGGGGGCGCCGGTACAATGAGCAGTTCTTC

v_gene: TRBV11-2
j_gene: TRBJ1-6
d_gene: TRBD1
abundance: once
CDR3aa: CASSLVGQGTSPLHF
CDR3nt: TGTGCCAGCAGCTTAGTAGGACAGGGAACTTCACCCCTCCACTTT

v_gene: TRBV19
j_gene: TRBJ1-2
d_gene: TRBD1
abundance: -
CDR3aa: CASSTSGQHISGYTF
CDR3nt: TGTGCCAGTAGTACTTCGGGACAGCATATTTCTGGCTACACCTTC

v_gene: TRBV18
j_gene: TRBJ1-2
d_gene: TRBD1
abundance: -
CDR3aa: CASSLGTASAPTHRSYTF
CDR3nt: TGTGCCAGCTCACTCGGGACAGCTTCTGCCCCGACTCATAGGAGCTACACCTTC